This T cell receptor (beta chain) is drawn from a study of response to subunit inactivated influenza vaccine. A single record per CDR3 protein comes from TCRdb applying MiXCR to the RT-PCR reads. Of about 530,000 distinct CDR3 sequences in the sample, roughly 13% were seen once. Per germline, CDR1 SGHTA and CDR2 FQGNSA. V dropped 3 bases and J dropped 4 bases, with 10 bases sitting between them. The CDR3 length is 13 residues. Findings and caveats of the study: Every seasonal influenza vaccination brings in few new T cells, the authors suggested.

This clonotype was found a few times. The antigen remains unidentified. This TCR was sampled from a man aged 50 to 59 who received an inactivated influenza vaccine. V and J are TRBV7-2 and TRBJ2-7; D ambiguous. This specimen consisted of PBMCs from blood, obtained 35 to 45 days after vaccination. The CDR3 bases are TGTGCCAGCAGCTTTCCTCAGGCTTACGAGCAGTACTTC. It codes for CASSFPQAYEQYF.